The T cell receptor (beta chain) under discussion was sequenced for a study of regulatory T cells in long-lasting Graves disease. Study findings and constraints: More public clonotypes were shared by persistent patients (about 2,700) than by new patients (about 1,000). TRBV28, TRBJ1-2 and TRBJ2-5 were favored in persistent disease. Lower TCR diversity characterized persistent Graves' patients relative to newly diagnosed patients.

Arm-PCR of CDR3 regions with iRepertoire HTBI primers generated TCR beta libraries. TCRdb re-called the multiplex PCR reads through MiXCR, storing one row per CDR3 protein. The table lists approximately 500,000 distinct CDR3 sequences, roughly 21% of them singletons. V was shortened by 3 bases and J by 5 bases, with 13 bases between the two germline ends. CDR3 length: 14 amino acids. Germline V CDR1 and CDR2: SGHTA, FQGNSA. As to time point: persistent/refractory GD, antithyroid drugs over 5 years with positive TRAb. With RNA extracted from PBMCs as input, the TCR library was made. Patients of an endocrinology department in Xi'an, China, were included. On this clonotype: What it recognizes is unknown.

The chain couples TRBV7-2 to TRBJ1-1; possibly TRBD1 for D (5 bases). This receptor was taken from a female donor with Graves disease. The specimen was peripheral blood mononuclear cells (PBMCs), collected when the disease was refractory, from a patient treated with antithyroid drugs. CDR3 sequence reads: CASSFWGVGTEAFF. Here the CDR3 DNA reads TGTGCCAGCAGCTTTTGGGGCGTGGGGACTGAAGCTTTCTTT.